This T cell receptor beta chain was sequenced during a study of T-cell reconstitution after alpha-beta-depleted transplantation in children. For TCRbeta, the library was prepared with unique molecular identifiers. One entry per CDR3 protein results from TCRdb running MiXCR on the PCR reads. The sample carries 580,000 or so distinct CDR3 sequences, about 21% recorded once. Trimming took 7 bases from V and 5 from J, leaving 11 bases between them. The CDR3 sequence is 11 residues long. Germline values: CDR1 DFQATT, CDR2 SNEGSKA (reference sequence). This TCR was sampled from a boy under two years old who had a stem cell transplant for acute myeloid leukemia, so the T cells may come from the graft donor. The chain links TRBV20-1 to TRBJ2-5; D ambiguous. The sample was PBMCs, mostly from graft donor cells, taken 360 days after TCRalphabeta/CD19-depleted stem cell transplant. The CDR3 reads CSDRRVETQYF. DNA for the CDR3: TGCAGTGACCGTAGGGTGGAGACCCAGTACTTC.